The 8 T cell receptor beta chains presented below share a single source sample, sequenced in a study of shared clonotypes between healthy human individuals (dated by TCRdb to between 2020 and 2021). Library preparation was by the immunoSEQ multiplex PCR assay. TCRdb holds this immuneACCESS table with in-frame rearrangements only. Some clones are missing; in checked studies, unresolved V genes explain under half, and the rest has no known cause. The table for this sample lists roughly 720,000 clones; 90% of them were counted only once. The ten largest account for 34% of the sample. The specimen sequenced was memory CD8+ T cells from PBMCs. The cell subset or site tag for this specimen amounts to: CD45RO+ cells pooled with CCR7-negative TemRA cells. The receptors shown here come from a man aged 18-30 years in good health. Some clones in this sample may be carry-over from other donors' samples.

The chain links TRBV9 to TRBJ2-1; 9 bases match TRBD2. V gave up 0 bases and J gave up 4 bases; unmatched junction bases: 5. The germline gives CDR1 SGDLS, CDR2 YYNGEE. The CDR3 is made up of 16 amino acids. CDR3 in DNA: TGTGCCAGCAGCGTAGAAGTAGCGGGAGCTTACAATGAGCAGTTCTTC. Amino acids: CASSVEVAGAYNEQFF.

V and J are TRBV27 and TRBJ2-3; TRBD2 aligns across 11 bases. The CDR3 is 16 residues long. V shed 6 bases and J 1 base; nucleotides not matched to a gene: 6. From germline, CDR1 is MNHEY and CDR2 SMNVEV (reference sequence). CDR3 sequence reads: CASRPAGLAGTDTQYF. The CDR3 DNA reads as TGTGCCAGCAGACCAGCGGGACTAGCGGGCACAGATACGCAGTATTTT.

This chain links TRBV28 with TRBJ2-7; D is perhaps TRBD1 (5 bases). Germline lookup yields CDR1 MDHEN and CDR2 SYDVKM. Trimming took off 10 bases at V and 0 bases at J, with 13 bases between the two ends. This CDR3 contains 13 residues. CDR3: CATRVGSSYEQYF. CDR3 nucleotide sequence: TGTGCCACCAGGGTGGGCAGCTCCTACGAGCAGTACTTC. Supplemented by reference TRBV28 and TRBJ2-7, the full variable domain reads DVKVTQSSRYLVKRTGEKVFLECVQDMDHENMFWYRQDPGLGLRLIYFSYDVKMKEKGDIPEGYSVSREKKERFSLILESASTNQTSMYLCATRVGSSYEQYFGPGTRLTVT.

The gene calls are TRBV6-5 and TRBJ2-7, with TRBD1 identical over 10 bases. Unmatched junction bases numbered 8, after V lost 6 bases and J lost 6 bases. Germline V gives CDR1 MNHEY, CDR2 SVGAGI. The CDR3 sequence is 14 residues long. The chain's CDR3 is CASRAGTGVGEQYF. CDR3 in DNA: TGTGCCAGCAGGGCCGGGACAGGGGTGGGCGAGCAGTACTTC.

For the CDR3, the DNA is TGCAGCGTCCGGGAAACTAGCGGAAACAATGAGCAGTTCTTC. Translation gives CSVRETSGNNEQFF. The chain combines TRBV29-1 with TRBJ2-1; 8 positions agree with TRBD2. The CDR3 contains 14 residues. CDR1 is SQVTM, CDR2 ANQGSEA, per germline. V lost 6 bases and J lost 5; bases outside the gene matches: 9.

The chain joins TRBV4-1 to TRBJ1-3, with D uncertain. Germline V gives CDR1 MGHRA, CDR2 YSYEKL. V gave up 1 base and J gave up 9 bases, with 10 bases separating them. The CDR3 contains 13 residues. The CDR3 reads CASSQVGRSTIYF. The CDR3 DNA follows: TGCGCCAGCAGCCAAGTCGGCAGATCCACCATATATTTT.

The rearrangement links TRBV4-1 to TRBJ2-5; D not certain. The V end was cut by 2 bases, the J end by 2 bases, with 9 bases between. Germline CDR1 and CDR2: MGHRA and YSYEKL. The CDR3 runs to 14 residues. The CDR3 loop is CASSQSPRQETQYF. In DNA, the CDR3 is TGCGCCAGCAGCCAATCGCCCAGACAAGAGACCCAGTACTTC.

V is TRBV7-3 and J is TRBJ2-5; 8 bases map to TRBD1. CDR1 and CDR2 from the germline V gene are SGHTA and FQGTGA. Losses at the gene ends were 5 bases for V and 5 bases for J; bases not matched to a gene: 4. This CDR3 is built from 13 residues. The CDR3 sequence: CASSAGGRETQYF. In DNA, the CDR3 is TGTGCCAGCAGCGCAGGGGGCAGGGAGACCCAGTACTTC.